Detailed here is one T cell receptor (beta chain). What it binds is not known. Germline-derived CDR1 and CDR2 are MGHDK and SYGVNS. V dropped 4 bases and J dropped 7 bases, with 13 bases sitting between them. The CDR3 is 13 residues long. The data are from a study of cytomegalovirus exposure and HLA in healthy donors. Overall study results and limits: Listed as cytomegalovirus-associated were 164 TCR beta chains. One later analysis, an examination of the approximately 120 validation repertoires, found that first-cohort TCR clusters tended to co-occur in them.

The method was immunoSEQ multiplex PCR; TCRdb's version includes in-frame clones alone and lacks a portion of them. The repertoire includes roughly 120,000 clones, 88% of them detected once, and about 6% sits in the top ten. The sequence came from a woman younger than 35 in good health and CMV-seropositive. The chain links TRBV25-1 to TRBJ1-2; D is possibly TRBD1 (5 bases). Sequenced sample: PBMCs. The CDR3 protein is CASSVPGLGGYTF. In DNA, the CDR3 is TGTGCCAGCAGTGTTCCAGGGCTAGGTGGCTACACCTTC.